This T cell receptor beta chain originates from a study of shared clonotypes between healthy human individuals. Trimming took off 1 base at V and 4 bases at J, with 6 bases between the two ends. The CDR3 consists of 12 residues. CDR1 and CDR2 from the germline V gene are SGHNT and YYREEE (reference sequence). The table came from immunoSEQ multiplex PCR; TCRdb's copy has only in-frame clones and leaves some out. The sample holds about 2 million clones; approximately 95% are singletons and the top ten take 0.13%. Sequencing input: naive CD4+ T cells sorted from blood. Subset meaning: CD45RA+ positively selected. The chain uses TRBV5-4 and TRBJ2-7, with no clear D. The clonotype was recovered from a man younger than 30 in good health. The CDR3 region has the DNA TGTGCCAGCAGCTTGCTCGAGTACGAGCAGTACTTC. The encoded protein is CASSLLEYEQYF.